The clone carrying this T cell receptor (beta chain) was observed a handful of times. Its specificity is unknown. The junction shows a germline mismatch at one end, possibly a read error. The data are from a study of post-analysis software for immune sequencing data. The study's findings and limits: Multiple sclerosis was associated with a significant reduction in normalized Chao1 diversity relative to controls. TRBV5-6, TRBV5-1 and TRBV20-1 were among four or five TRBV segments more frequent in patients than controls. Strong co-clustering by F measure was evident for samples that had been prepared in the same batch.

Unique molecular identifiers were present in the TCR beta cDNA libraries. TCRdb reprocessed the PCR reads with MiXCR, giving one entry per CDR3 protein. Of fewer than 550,000 distinct CDR3 sequences in the sample, around a third were seen once. This CDR3 has 14 amino acids. Looked up from germline, CDR1 is SSHAT and CDR2 is FNYEAQ (reference sequence). This clonotype originated in a girl under 18 with multiple sclerosis. The chain recombines TRBV7-7 with TRBJ2-7; D possibly corresponds to TRBD1 (6 bases). Material: blood. CDR3 region: CASSLGQHSYEQYF. The DNA for the CDR3 is TGTGCTAGCAGCTTAGGACAGCACTCCTACGAGCAGTACTTC.